This entry is about one TCR beta chain. This specimen comes from a study of primary melanoma T cells and metastatic recurrence. This table comes from immunoSEQ multiplex PCR, and its TCRdb copy is limited to in-frame clones, with some not included. The repertoire table contains more than 50 clones. Trimming cost V 2 bases and J 2 bases, with 10 bases left between them. CDR3 length equals 15 residues. Germline V gives CDR1 SGHNT, CDR2 YENEEA. This chain links TRBV11-3 with TRBJ2-1, with D tentatively TRBD2 (5 bases). Sequencing used melanoma tumor tissue. This clonotype was sampled from a human donor with melanoma. CDR3 residues: CASSLLEGPYNEQFF. In DNA form, the CDR3 reads TGTGCCAGCAGCTTATTAGAGGGCCCCTACAATGAGCAGTTCTTC.